The rows below give T cell receptor beta chains drawn from one sample of a study of blood T cell repertoires in COVID-19. Measured with immunoSEQ multiplex PCR; TCRdb has only the in-frame clones, and not every one. The data hold some 110,000 clones, with approximately 78% observed a single time. What was sequenced was peripheral blood. These receptors were obtained from a man aged 70 or older with acute or convalescent COVID-19. CDR3s include the opening cysteine and the closing phenylalanine or tryptophan. D genes are given only for firm matches. Some rows have no size entry. The others give once, few or many, or a class for an expanded clone.

J: TRBJ1-3
D: .
V: TRBV5-4
size: .
CDR3: CASSPPGVTQGGNTIYF
DNA: TGTGCCAGCAGCCCGCCGGGCGTCACGCAGGGTGGAAACACCATATATTTT

J: TRBJ2-2
D: TRBD1
V: TRBV19
size: .
CDR3: CASSSQGAYTGELFF
DNA: TGTGCCAGTAGTAGCCAGGGGGCGTATACCGGGGAGCTGTTTTTT

J: TRBJ2-2
D: TRBD2
V: TRBV13
size: once
CDR3: CASSLTSGATGELFF
DNA: TGTGCCAGCAGCTTAACTAGCGGGGCCACCGGGGAGCTGTTTTTT

J: TRBJ2-1
D: TRBD2
V: TRBV11-3
size: .
CDR3: CASSFDSGDSEQFF
DNA: TGTGCCAGCAGCTTCGATAGCGGGGACTCTGAGCAGTTCTTC

J: TRBJ1-1
D: .
V: TRBV5-6
size: .
CDR3: CASSLEVRGTEAFF
DNA: TGTGCCAGCAGCTTGGAGGTCAGGGGAACTGAAGCTTTCTTT

J: TRBJ2-5
D: TRBD2
V: TRBV2
size: many
CDR3: CASSAGSGTETQYF
DNA: TGTGCCAGCAGCGCCGGAAGCGGGACCGAGACCCAGTACTTC

J: TRBJ2-1
D: TRBD1
V: TRBV5-4
size: .
CDR3: CASSFDRGDYNEQFF
DNA: TGTGCCAGCAGCTTTGACAGGGGGGACTACAATGAGCAGTTCTTC

J: TRBJ2-7
D: .
V: TRBV18
size: .
CDR3: CASSPGQNYEQYF
DNA: TGTGCCAGCTCCCCAGGACAGAACTACGAGCAGTACTTC

J: TRBJ2-1
D: TRBD2
V: TRBV19
size: .
CDR3: CASTPTSEVSGEQFF
DNA: TGTGCCAGTACGCCGACTAGCGAGGTATCAGGTGAGCAGTTCTTC

J: TRBJ1-2
D: .
V: TRBV20-1
size: .
CDR3: CSASLGALYGYTF
DNA: TGCAGTGCTAGTCTGGGGGCCCTCTATGGCTACACCTTC

J: TRBJ2-4
D: .
V: TRBV9
size: .
CDR3: CASSPGLADLHF
DNA: TGTGCCAGCAGCCCAGGCCTAGCCGACCTCCACTTC

J: TRBJ2-1
D: .
V: TRBV7-3
size: .
CDR3: CASGRTVDEQFF
DNA: TGTGCCAGCGGGAGAACCGTGGATGAGCAGTTCTTC

J: TRBJ2-7
D: TRBD1
V: TRBV11-3
size: once
CDR3: CASSQRTGEQYF
DNA: TGTGCCAGCAGCCAGCGGACAGGCGAGCAGTACTTC

J: TRBJ2-7
D: .
V: TRBV2
size: .
CDR3: CASSDRGISYEQYF
DNA: TGTGCCAGCAGTGATCGAGGAATCTCCTACGAGCAGTACTTC

J: TRBJ2-7
D: .
V: TRBV5-4
size: .
CDR3: CASSAAGGGRAYEQYF
DNA: TGTGCCAGCAGCGCGGCGGGCGGAGGACGAGCCTACGAGCAGTACTTC

J: TRBJ2-7
D: TRBD1
V: TRBV29-1
size: .
CDR3: CSVEDPQGGQGIYEQYF
DNA: TGCAGCGTTGAAGATCCACAGGGGGGACAGGGGATTTACGAGCAGTACTTC

J: TRBJ2-3
D: TRBD1
V: TRBV3-1/TRBV3-2
size: .
CDR3: CASSQLGQGSTDTQYF
DNA: TGTGCCAGCAGCCAATTAGGACAGGGCAGCACAGATACGCAGTATTTT

J: TRBJ1-2
D: TRBD1
V: TRBV6-5
size: .
CDR3: CASSYTLGQGKGGYTF
DNA: TGTGCCAGCAGTTACACCCTCGGACAGGGGAAAGGTGGCTACACCTTC

J: TRBJ2-7
D: TRBD1
V: TRBV5-1
size: .
CDR3: CASSWGTGGLVEQYF
DNA: TGCGCCAGCAGCTGGGGGACAGGGGGCCTGGTCGAGCAGTACTTC

J: TRBJ2-3
D: TRBD1
V: TRBV7-9
size: .
CDR3: CASSQTGGADTQYF
DNA: TGTGCCAGCAGCCAGACAGGGGGCGCAGATACGCAGTATTTT

J: TRBJ1-5
D: .
V: TRBV24-1
size: .
CDR3: CATSDSSAGPLPQHF
DNA: TGTGCCACCAGTGACTCGTCCGCTGGCCCTTTACCCCAGCATTTT

J: TRBJ2-3
D: TRBD2
V: TRBV10-3
size: few
CDR3: CAIRRLADTDTQYF
DNA: TGTGCCATCAGACGACTAGCGGACACAGATACGCAGTATTTT

J: TRBJ1-3
D: .
V: TRBV3-1/TRBV3-2
size: .
CDR3: CASSQFGGGGNTIYF
DNA: TGTGCCAGCAGCCAATTTGGAGGAGGTGGAAACACCATATATTTT

J: TRBJ2-2
D: .
V: TRBV6-5
size: .
CDR3: CASSSVGGGPTGELFF
DNA: TGTGCCAGCAGTTCTGTAGGGGGGGGCCCCACCGGGGAGCTGTTTTTT

J: TRBJ1-6
D: .
V: TRBV6-6
size: .
CDR3: CASTGDGLNNSPLHF
DNA: TGTGCCAGCACAGGGGACGGACTTAATAATTCACCCCTCCACTTT

J: TRBJ2-7
D: .
V: TRBV10-1
size: .
CDR3: CASSEAGYEQYF
DNA: TGCGCCAGCAGTGAGGCCGGCTACGAGCAGTACTTC

J: TRBJ1-2
D: .
V: TRBV12-3/TRBV12-4
size: .
CDR3: CASSLGQFYGYTF
DNA: TGTGCCAGCAGCCTAGGACAGTTCTATGGCTACACCTTC

J: TRBJ1-1
D: TRBD1
V: TRBV5-1
size: .
CDR3: CASSSTGVGAEAFF
DNA: TGCGCCAGCAGTTCTACAGGGGTTGGGGCTGAAGCTTTCTTT

J: TRBJ2-2
D: TRBD1
V: TRBV11-2
size: few
CDR3: CASSFMTGSIPNTGELFF
DNA: TGTGCCAGCAGCTTTATGACAGGGTCAATTCCAAACACCGGGGAGCTGTTTTTT

J: TRBJ2-3
D: .
V: TRBV18
size: .
CDR3: CASLVGGGTDTQYF
DNA: TGTGCCAGCCTGGTAGGGGGAGGCACAGATACGCAGTATTTT

J: TRBJ1-2
D: .
V: TRBV5-4
size: .
CDR3: CATTQGSTNYGYTF
DNA: TGTGCCACCACCCAGGGGAGTACTAACTATGGCTACACCTTC

J: TRBJ2-2
D: TRBD2
V: TRBV2
size: .
CDR3: CASTQGLAGYDTGELFF
DNA: TGTGCCAGCACCCAGGGACTAGCGGGATATGACACCGGGGAGCTGTTTTTT

J: TRBJ2-3
D: TRBD2
V: TRBV7-8
size: .
CDR3: CASSRGTSGEDTQYF
DNA: TGTGCCAGCAGCAGGGGGACTAGCGGGGAAGATACGCAGTATTTT

J: TRBJ1-2
D: .
V: TRBV19
size: .
CDR3: CASTSGQGRNYGYTF
DNA: .

J: TRBJ2-1
D: .
V: TRBV27
size: .
CDR3: CASRRSRQRSYNEQFF
DNA: TGTGCCAGCAGACGGTCTCGACAGCGCTCCTACAATGAGCAGTTCTTC

J: TRBJ1-2
D: .
V: TRBV18
size: .
CDR3: CASSPPSGNAGYTF
DNA: TGTGCCAGCTCACCACCTTCCGGGAACGCTGGCTACACCTTC

J: TRBJ2-3
D: .
V: TRBV6-2/TRBV6-3
size: .
CDR3: CASSYSSRLEGTDTQYF
DNA: TGTGCCAGCAGTTACTCGAGTCGGCTAGAGGGAACAGATACGCAGTATTTT